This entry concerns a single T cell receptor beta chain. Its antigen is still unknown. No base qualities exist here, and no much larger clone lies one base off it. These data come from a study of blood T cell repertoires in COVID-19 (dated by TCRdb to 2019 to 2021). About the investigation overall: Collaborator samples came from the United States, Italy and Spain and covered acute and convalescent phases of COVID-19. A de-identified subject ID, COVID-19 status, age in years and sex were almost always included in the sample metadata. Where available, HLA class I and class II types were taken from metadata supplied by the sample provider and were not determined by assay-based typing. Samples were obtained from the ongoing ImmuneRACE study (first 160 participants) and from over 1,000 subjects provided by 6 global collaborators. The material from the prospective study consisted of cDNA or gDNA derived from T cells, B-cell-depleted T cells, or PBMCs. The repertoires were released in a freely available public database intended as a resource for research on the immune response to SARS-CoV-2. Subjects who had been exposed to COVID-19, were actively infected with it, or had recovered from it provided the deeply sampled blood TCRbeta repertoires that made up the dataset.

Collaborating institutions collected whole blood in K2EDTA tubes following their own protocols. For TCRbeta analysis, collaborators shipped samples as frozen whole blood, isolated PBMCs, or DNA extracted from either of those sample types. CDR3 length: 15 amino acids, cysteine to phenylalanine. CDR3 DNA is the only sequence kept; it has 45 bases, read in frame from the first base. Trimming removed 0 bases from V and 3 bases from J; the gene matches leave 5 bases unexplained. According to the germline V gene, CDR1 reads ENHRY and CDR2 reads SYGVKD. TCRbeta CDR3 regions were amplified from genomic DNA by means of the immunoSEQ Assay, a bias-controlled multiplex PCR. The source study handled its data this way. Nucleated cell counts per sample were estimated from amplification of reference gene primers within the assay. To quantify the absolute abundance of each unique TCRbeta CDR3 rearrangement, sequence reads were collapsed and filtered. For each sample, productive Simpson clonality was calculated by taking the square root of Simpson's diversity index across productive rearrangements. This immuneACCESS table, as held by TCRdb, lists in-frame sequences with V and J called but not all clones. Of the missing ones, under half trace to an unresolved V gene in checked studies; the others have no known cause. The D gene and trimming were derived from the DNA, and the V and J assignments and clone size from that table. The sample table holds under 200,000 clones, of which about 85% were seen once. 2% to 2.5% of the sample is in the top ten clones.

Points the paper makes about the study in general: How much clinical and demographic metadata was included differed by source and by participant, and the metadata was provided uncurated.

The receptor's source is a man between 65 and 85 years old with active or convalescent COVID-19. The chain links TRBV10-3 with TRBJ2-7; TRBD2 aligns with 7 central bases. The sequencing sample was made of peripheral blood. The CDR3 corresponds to CAISESASSGYEQYF. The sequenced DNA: TGTGCCATCAGTGAGTCGGCGTCTAGCGGCTACGAGCAGTACTTC.